This entry lists 18 T cell receptor beta chains sequenced from one sample in a study of T cell repertoires in cytomegalovirus infection. Using its own MiXCR run on the reads, TCRdb lists one record per CDR3 protein. The table has under 800,000 distinct CDR3 sequences, approximately 24% seen once; the top ten hold 8%. The specimen sequenced was CD8+ T cells from PBMCs. These receptors all stem from a human donor in good health (CMV status not recorded). Some clones in this sample may be carry-over from other donors' samples.

CDR3 protein: CASSVYARGGETQYF. CDR3 in DNA: TGTGCCAGCAGCGTCTACGCAAGGGGAGGAGAGACCCAGTACTTC. This chain joins TRBV7-8 and TRBJ2-5, with D possibly being TRBD2 (6 bases). The CDR3 covers 15 residues. The germline V and J ends were trimmed by 5 bases and 4 bases, with 17 bases remaining between them. From germline, CDR1 is SGHVS and CDR2 FQNEAQ.

The chain carries TRBV25-1 and TRBJ2-5; D tentatively reads TRBD1 or TRBD2 (5 bases each). The V end lost 5 bases, the J end lost 2 bases, and 12 bases lay between the germline ends. In germline, CDR1 is MGHDK, CDR2 SYGVNS. The CDR3 spans 14 residues. The CDR3 DNA is TGTGCCAGCAGTATGGGGGTTAGTCAAGAGACCCAGTACTTC. As protein: CASSMGVSQETQYF.

The rearrangement joins TRBV4-2 to TRBJ2-5; TRBD2 agrees at 9 bases. The CDR3 has 15 residues. Trimming at V came to 3 bases and at J to 2 bases, leaving 4 bases not matched to a gene. Germline V lookup: CDR1 LGHNA, CDR2 YNFKEQ. CDR3 in amino acids: CASSQYSGGQETQYF. CDR3 coding DNA: TGTGCCAGCAGCCAGTATAGCGGGGGACAAGAGACCCAGTACTTC.

This clonotype was seen at least ten times. The genes are TRBV19 and TRBJ1-1; 7 positions match TRBD1. CDR1 and CDR2 (germline): LNHDA, SQIVND (reference sequence). This CDR3 is 16 amino acids long. Trimming removed 4 bases from V and 2 bases from J; junction bases left unmatched: 10. CDR3 coding DNA: TGTGCCAGTAGTAAACGGGACAGCGGTTCAAACACTGAAGCTTTCTTT. Translation: CASSKRDSGSNTEAFF. The entire variable domain, with the rest obtained from reference TRBV19 and TRBJ1-1, is as follows: DGGITQSPKYLFRKEGQNVTLSCEQNLNHDAMYWYRQDPGQGLRLIYYSQIVNDFQKGDIAEGYSVSREKKESFPLTVTSAQKNPTAFYLCASSKRDSGSNTEAFFGQGTRLTVV.

This clonotype was picked up many times. CDR3 sequence: CASSPSGQGSYQPQHF. In DNA, the CDR3 is TGTGCCAGCAGCCCAAGCGGGCAGGGGAGTTATCAGCCCCAGCATTTT. The rearrangement joins TRBV7-8 to TRBJ1-5, with D possibly matching TRBD1 (6 bases). V was pared by 5 bases and J by 5 bases, with 19 bases between. Germline V gene data show CDR1 as SGHVS and CDR2 as FQNEAQ. The CDR3 is 16 amino acids.

This clonotype was recorded at least ten times. The V call is TRBV11-2, the J call TRBJ2-3; D may match TRBD1 or TRBD2 (6 bases each). Germline V gene data show CDR1 as SGHAT and CDR2 as FQNNGV. V shed 10 bases and J shed 5 bases, with 22 bases lying between them. The CDR3 runs 15 residues. The CDR3 DNA reads TGTGCCATTGACTCTCTCCAGGGGAGGAAAGATACGCAGTATTTT. It codes for CAIDSLQGRKDTQYF.

This clonotype was detected many times. The chain carries TRBV7-8 and TRBJ2-1, with D possibly being TRBD1 or TRBD2 (6 bases each). Germline values: CDR1 SGHVS, CDR2 FQNEAQ. The CDR3 runs to 15 residues. V lost 3 bases, J lost 8 bases, and 17 bases lay in between. This chain's CDR3 is CASSFRGQRGDEQFF. The DNA for the CDR3 is TGTGCCAGCAGCTTCCGCGGACAAAGGGGGGATGAGCAGTTCTTC.

This clonotype was recorded many times. The germline gene is not matched at one end of the junction; a read error may be the cause. V is TRBV5-1 and J is TRBJ1-1, with TRBD1 matching 9 bases. This CDR3 is built from 14 residues. Germline assignment: CDR1 SGHRS and CDR2 YFSETQ. CDR3 protein: CASSEGQGNTEAFF. Here the CDR3 DNA reads TGTGCCAGCAGCGAGGGACAGGGGAACACTGAAGCTTTCTTT.

The chain links TRBV13 to TRBJ2-7; maybe TRBD2 (5 bases). This CDR3 is built from 12 residues. Trimming stripped 5 bases from V and 4 bases from J, with 9 bases between. The germline gives CDR1 PRHDT, CDR2 FYEKMQ (reference sequence). CDR3 in amino acids: CASSEGRYEQYV. CDR3 nucleotides: TGTGCCAGCAGCGAGGGAAGGTACGAGCAGTACGTC.

In this sample, this clonotype turned up many times. The J gene is TRBJ2-1, the V gene TRBV6-5; tentative D call: TRBD1 (5 bases). The V gene's germline CDR1 is MNHEY and CDR2 SVGAGI. The CDR3 is 16 amino acids. V was pared by 0 bases and J by 0 bases, with 9 bases between. The CDR3 loop is CASSYSWQGSYNEQFF. Here the CDR3 DNA reads TGTGCCAGCAGTTACTCGTGGCAGGGCTCCTACAATGAGCAGTTCTTC.

The chain combines TRBV7-8 with TRBJ1-1; D is perhaps TRBD1 (6 bases). This CDR3 comprises 17 residues. With 0 bases removed from V and 5 bases from J, the gap between germline ends came to 19 bases. Per the germline V gene, CDR1 is SGHVS and CDR2 is FQNEAQ. DNA of the CDR3: TGTGCCAGCAGCTTAGCCGATCTCAGGGGAAGCGGGACTGAAGCTTTCTTT. As protein: CASSLADLRGSGTEAFF. Supplemented by reference TRBV7-8 and TRBJ1-1, the full variable domain reads GAGVSQSPRYKVAKRGQDVALRCDPISGHVSLFWYQQALGQGPEFLTYFQNEAQLDKSGLPSDRFFAERPEGSVSTLKIQRTQQEDSAVYLCASSLADLRGSGTEAFFGQGTRLTVV.

The CDR3 bases are TGTGCCAGCAGCCTTAAGCTCACGCCCAACGAGCAGTACGTC. Translated: CASSLKLTPNEQYV. This chain uses TRBV6-2 or TRBV6-3 with TRBJ2-7; D unresolved. This CDR3 is 14 amino acids long. Trimming pared 6 bases from V and 5 bases from J, leaving 17 bases between. Germline CDR1 MNHEY, CDR2 SVGEGT.

This CDR3 is CSVVNGRYEKLFF. CDR3 nucleotide sequence: TGCAGCGTCGTGAACGGGAGATATGAAAAACTGTTTTTT. The chain uses TRBV29-1 and TRBJ1-4; D remains unclear. Germline V gives CDR1 SQVTM, CDR2 ANQGSEA. Deletions cut 6 bases from V and 6 bases from J, with 14 bases between. This CDR3 has 13 amino acids.

The chain carries TRBV27 and TRBJ1-2, with 8 bases matching TRBD1. Germline V CDR1 and CDR2: MNHEY, SMNVEV (reference sequence). CDR3 length: 14 residues. With 6 bases clipped from V and 5 bases from J, the junction kept 8 bases outside the gene matches. DNA for the CDR3: TGTGCCAGCAGGCGCCACGGACAGGGATATGGCTACACCTTC. Translation: CASRRHGQGYGYTF.

This rearrangement joins TRBV19 to TRBJ2-3, with 9 bases fitting TRBD2. CDR1 and CDR2 from the germline V gene are LNHDA and SQIVND (reference sequence). The V gene end was trimmed by 7 bases and the J gene end by 6 bases; junction bases not matched to a gene: 5. The CDR3 is 13 residues long. The CDR3 sequence: CASTLAGMDTQYF. CDR3 DNA sequence: TGTGCCAGTACCCTAGCGGGGATGGATACGCAGTATTTT. Using reference TRBV19 and TRBJ2-3 for the parts outside the CDR3, the full variable domain is DGGITQSPKYLFRKEGQNVTLSCEQNLNHDAMYWYRQDPGQGLRLIYYSQIVNDFQKGDIAEGYSVSREKKESFPLTVTSAQKNPTAFYLCASTLAGMDTQYFGPGTRLTVL.

The chain links TRBV2 to TRBJ1-1; no reliable D call. Germline CDR1 SNHLY, CDR2 FYNNEI. V was trimmed by 9 bases and J by 0 bases, leaving 8 bases between them. CDR3 size: 12 residues. The DNA of the CDR3 is TGTGCCAGGTTAAGACTGAACACTGAAGCTTTCTTT. Protein product: CARLRLNTEAFF.

The chain carries TRBV28 and TRBJ2-7; tentatively, D is TRBD2 (5 bases). The CDR3 extends over 14 amino acids. CDR1 and CDR2 (germline): MDHEN, SYDVKM. Trimming removed 4 bases at V and 5 bases at J, with 15 bases between. CDR3 protein: CASSYQGLGNEQYV. CDR3 DNA: TGTGCCAGCAGTTATCAAGGGCTCGGGAACGAGCAGTACGTC.

This clonotype was observed a few times. The chain combines TRBV6-2 or TRBV6-3 with TRBJ1-5; D remains ambiguous. The germline V gene encodes CDR1 MNHEY and CDR2 SVGEGT. Trimming left V 9 bases short and J 2 bases short, with 14 bases between. CDR3 size: 14 residues. The CDR3 is CASSVGFGNQPQHF. CDR3 DNA sequence: TGTGCCAGTTCCGTGGGCTTCGGCAATCAGCCCCAGCATTTT.